Given below is one T cell receptor beta chain in context. Its specificity is not known. The entry originates in a study of OX40 agonist ivuxolimab in advanced cancers. Study-wide context: The dose of intravenous ivuxolimab that patients received every 2 weeks ranged from 0.01 to 10 mg/kg. Study-level findings and limits: In a subset of nonresponders, normalized T-cell clonal expansion was also low. Expanded clones belonging to CD8+ T cells outnumbered, on average, those of CD4+.

V was clipped by 5 bases and J by 1 base; unmatched bases: 4. CDR3 length: 15 amino acids. Germline V CDR1 and CDR2: SGHTA, FQGNSA. Profiled with immunoSEQ multiplex PCR; TCRdb holds only in-frame clones, not every one. This sample has under 45,000 clones; more than 80% occur once, and the top ten carry approximately 3.9%. Autoimmune disease history or systemic immunosuppression led to patients being barred. The gene calls are TRBV7-2 and TRBJ2-5; TRBD2 matches 10 bases. The receptor's source is an adult with an advanced solid tumor such as melanoma, head and neck, liver or kidney cancer. The sequencing here drew on CD4+ or CD8+ T cells sorted from blood, taken in a trial of the OX40 agonist ivuxolimab. DNA for the CDR3: TGTGCCAGCAGCCAACAGCGGGGGGGCCAAGAGACCCAGTACTTC. It yields the protein CASSQQRGGQETQYF.